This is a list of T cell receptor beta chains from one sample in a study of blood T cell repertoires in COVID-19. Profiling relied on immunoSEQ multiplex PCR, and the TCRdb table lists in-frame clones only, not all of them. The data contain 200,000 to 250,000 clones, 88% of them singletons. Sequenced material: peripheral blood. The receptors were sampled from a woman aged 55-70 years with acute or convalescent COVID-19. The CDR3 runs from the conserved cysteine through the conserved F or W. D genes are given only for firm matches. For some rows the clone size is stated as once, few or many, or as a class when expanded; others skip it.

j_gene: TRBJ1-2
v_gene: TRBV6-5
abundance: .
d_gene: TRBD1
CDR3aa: CASRRGQQTNYGYTF
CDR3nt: TGTGCCAGCAGACGGGGACAGCAAACTAACTATGGCTACACCTTC

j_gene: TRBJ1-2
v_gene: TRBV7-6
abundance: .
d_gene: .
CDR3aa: CASSLNFGRGYTF
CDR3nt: TGTGCCAGCAGCTTAAATTTTGGCAGAGGCTACACCTTC

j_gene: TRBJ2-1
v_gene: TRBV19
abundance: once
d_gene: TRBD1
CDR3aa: CASCARPGQANNEQFF
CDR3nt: TGTGCCAGTTGTGCGAGACCGGGACAGGCTAACAATGAGCAGTTCTTC

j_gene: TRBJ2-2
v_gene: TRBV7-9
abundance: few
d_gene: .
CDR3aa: CASSSFSTGDRELFF
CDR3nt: TGTGCCAGCAGCTCATTTTCGACAGGAGATCGGGAGCTGTTTTTT

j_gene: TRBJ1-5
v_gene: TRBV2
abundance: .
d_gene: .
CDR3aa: CASSKSYSNQPQHF
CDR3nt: TGTGCCAGCAGTAAATCGTATAGCAATCAGCCCCAGCATTTT

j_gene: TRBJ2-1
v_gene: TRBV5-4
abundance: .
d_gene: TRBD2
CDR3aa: CASSEPLAGALSEQFF
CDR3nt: TGTGCCAGCAGCGAGCCCCTAGCGGGAGCTCTTAGTGAGCAGTTCTTC

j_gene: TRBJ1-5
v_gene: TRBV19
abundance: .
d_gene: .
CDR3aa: CASSRRRDSNQPQHF
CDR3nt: TGTGCCAGTAGTCGACGGAGGGATAGCAATCAGCCCCAGCATTTT

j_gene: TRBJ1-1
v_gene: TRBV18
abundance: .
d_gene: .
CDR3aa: CASSQVPAGYFTEAFF
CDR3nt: TGTGCCAGCTCACAAGTCCCCGCAGGGTACTTCACTGAAGCTTTCTTT

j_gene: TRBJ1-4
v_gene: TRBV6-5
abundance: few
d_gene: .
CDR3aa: CASKPRLATNEKLFF
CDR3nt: TGTGCCAGCAAACCGAGGCTGGCAACTAATGAAAAACTGTTTTTT

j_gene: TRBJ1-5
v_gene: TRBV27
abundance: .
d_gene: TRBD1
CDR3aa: CASSFWTGTQRITIGNQPQHF
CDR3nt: TGTGCCAGCAGTTTTTGGACAGGGACTCAACGGATTACCATAGGCAATCAGCCCCAGCATTTT

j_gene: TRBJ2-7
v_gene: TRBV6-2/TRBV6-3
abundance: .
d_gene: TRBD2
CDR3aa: CASSYEASGLYEQYF
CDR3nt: TGTGCCAGCAGTTACGAGGCTAGCGGCCTCTACGAGCAGTACTTC

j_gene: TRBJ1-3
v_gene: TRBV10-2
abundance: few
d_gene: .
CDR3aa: CASSLSPGNTIYF
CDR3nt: TGCGCCAGCAGTTTATCCCCCGGAAACACCATATATTTT

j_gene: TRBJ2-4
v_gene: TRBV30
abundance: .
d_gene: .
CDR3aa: CAWSVGGGAKNIQYF
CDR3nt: TGTGCCTGGAGTGTAGGAGGCGGGGCCAAAAACATTCAGTACTTC

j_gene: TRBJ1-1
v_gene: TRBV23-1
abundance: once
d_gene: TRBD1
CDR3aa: CASSHLGQGKGDTEAFF
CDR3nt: TGCGCCAGCAGTCATCTGGGACAGGGGAAGGGGGACACTGAAGCTTTCTTT

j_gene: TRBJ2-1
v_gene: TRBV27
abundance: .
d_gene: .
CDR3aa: CASSFSGTYNEQFF
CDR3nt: TGTGCCAGCAGTTTTAGCGGAACATACAATGAGCAGTTCTTC

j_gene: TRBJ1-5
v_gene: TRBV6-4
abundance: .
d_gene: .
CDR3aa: CASGRQLSNQPQHF
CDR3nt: TGTGCCAGCGGACGACAGCTTAGCAATCAGCCCCAGCATTTT

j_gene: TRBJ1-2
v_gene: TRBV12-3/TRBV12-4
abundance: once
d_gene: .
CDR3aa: CASSSTGSGYTF
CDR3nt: TGTGCCAGCAGTTCAACAGGGTCTGGCTACACCTTC

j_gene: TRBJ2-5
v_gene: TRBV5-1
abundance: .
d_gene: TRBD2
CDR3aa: CASRGTSEGTQYF
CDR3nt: TGCGCCAGCAGAGGGACTAGCGAAGGGACCCAGTACTTC

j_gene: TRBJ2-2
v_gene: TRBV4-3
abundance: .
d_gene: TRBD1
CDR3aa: CASSQETGLNTGELFF
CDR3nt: TGCGCCAGCAGCCAGGAGACAGGGTTAAACACCGGGGAGCTGTTTTTT

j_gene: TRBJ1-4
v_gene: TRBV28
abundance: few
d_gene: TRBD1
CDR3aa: CASSLQGEKLFF
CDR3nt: TGTGCCAGCAGTCTACAGGGGGAAAAACTGTTTTTT

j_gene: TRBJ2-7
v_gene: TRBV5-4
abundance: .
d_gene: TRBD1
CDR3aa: CASSRDRAEQYF
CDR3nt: TGTGCCAGCAGTCGAGACAGGGCCGAGCAGTACTTC

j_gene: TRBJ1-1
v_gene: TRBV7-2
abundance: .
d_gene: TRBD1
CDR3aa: CASSKRQGAMSAFF
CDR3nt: TGTGCCAGCAGCAAACGACAGGGGGCTATGTCAGCTTTCTTT

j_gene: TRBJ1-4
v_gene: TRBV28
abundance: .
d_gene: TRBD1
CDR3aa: CASSRGGTGKNEKLFF
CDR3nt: TGTGCCAGCAGTAGAGGGGGGACAGGGAAGAATGAAAAACTGTTTTTT

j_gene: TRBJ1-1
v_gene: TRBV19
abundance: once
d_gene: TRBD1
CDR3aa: CASSMGQRNTEAFF
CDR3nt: TGTGCCAGTAGTATGGGACAGAGGAACACTGAAGCTTTCTTT

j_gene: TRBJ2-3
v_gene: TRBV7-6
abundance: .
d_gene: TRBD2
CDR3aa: CASSPRTSGGSTDTQYF
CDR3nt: TGTGCCAGCAGCCCTAGGACTAGCGGGGGGAGCACAGATACGCAGTATTTT

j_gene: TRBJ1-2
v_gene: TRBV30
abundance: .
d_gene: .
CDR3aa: CAWSVRGYGYTF
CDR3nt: TGTGCCTGGAGTGTACGGGGATATGGCTACACCTTC

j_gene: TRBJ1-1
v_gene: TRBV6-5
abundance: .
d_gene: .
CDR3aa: CASRPQGVKAEAFF
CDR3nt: TGTGCCAGCAGACCACAGGGAGTGAAGGCTGAAGCTTTCTTT

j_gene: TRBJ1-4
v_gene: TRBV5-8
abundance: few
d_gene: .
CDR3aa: CASSSARGSFNEKLFF
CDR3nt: TGTGCCAGCAGCTCCGCCAGGGGATCATTTAATGAAAAACTGTTTTTT

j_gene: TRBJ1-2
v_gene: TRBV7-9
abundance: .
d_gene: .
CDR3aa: CASSLGGDYGYTF
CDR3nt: TGTGCCAGCAGCTTAGGGGGGGACTATGGCTACACCTTC

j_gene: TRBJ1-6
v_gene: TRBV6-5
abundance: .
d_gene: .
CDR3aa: CASRRGFSPLHF
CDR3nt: TGTGCCAGCAGGAGAGGCTTTTCACCCCTCCACTTT

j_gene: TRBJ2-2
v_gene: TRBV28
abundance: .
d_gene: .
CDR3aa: CASKSPVTVNTGELFF
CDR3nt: TGTGCCAGCAAAAGCCCTGTGACAGTGAACACCGGGGAGCTGTTTTTT

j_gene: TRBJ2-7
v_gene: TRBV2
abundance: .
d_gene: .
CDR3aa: CASSDEPGLYEQYF
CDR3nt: TGTGCCAGCAGTGATGAACCGGGACTCTACGAGCAGTACTTC

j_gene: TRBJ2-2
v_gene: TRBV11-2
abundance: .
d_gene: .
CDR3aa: CASTLLFQGQGGELFF
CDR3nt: TGTGCCAGCACCCTACTATTCCAGGGGCAAGGCGGGGAGCTGTTTTTT

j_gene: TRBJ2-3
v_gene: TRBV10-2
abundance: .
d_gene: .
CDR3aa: CASSPGADTQYF
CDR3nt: TGCGCCAGCAGCCCCGGGGCAGATACGCAGTATTTT

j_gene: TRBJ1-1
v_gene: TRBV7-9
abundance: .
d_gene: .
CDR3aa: CASSLARVNTEAFF
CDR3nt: TGTGCCAGCAGCTTGGCGCGGGTGAACACTGAAGCTTTCTTT

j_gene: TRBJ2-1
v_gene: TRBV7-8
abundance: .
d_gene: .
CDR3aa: CASSFGQGGRYNEQFF
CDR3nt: TGTGCCAGCAGCTTCGGTCAGGGGGGACGTTACAATGAGCAGTTCTTC

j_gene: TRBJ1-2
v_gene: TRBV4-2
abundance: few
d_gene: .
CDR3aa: CASSQSGVPYGYTF
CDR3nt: TGTGCCAGCAGCCAATCGGGGGTCCCCTATGGCTACACCTTC